Below are 11 T cell receptor beta chains sequenced from a single sample in a study of blood T cell repertoires in COVID-19. Sequencing used immunoSEQ multiplex PCR; TCRdb keeps in-frame clones, though not all of them. The sample shows 310,000 or so clones, roughly 86% of them seen only once. Sequenced material: peripheral blood. The receptors were gathered from a man between 65 and 85 years old with acute or convalescent COVID-19.

This chain links TRBV5-1 with TRBJ1-5; 8 positions match TRBD1. The V and J ends lost 3 bases and 6 bases, in that order; junction bases with no gene match: 8. This CDR3 has 15 residues. Germline V gives CDR1 SGHRS, CDR2 YFSETQ. The CDR3 sequence: CASSSTPGGGQPQHF. CDR3 nucleotide sequence: TGCGCCAGCAGCTCAACTCCAGGGGGCGGTCAGCCCCAGCATTTT.

A single count supports this clone. The CDR3 reads CASSRTGLDSPLHF. CDR3 DNA sequence: TGTGCCAGCAGCCGGACAGGGCTTGATTCACCCCTCCACTTT. The rearrangement joins TRBV5-6 to TRBJ1-6; 8 positions agree with TRBD1. The V gene end was trimmed by 4 bases and the J gene end by 8 bases; junction bases not matched to a gene: 5. The germline CDR1 and CDR2 sequences are SGHDT and YYEEEE. There are 14 residues in the CDR3. The full variable domain, rest sourced from reference TRBV5-6 and TRBJ1-6, is DAGVTQSPTHLIKTRGQQVTLRCSPKSGHDTVSWYQQALGQGPQFIFQYYEEEERQRGNFPDRFSGHQFPNYSSELNVNALLLGDSALYLCASSRTGLDSPLHFGNGTRLTVT.

The genes are TRBV6-2 or TRBV6-3 and TRBJ2-1; 13 nucleotides match TRBD2. After removal of 5 bases from V and 4 bases from J, the junction contained 8 bases not matched to a gene. The germline V gene encodes CDR1 MNHEY and CDR2 SVGEGT. The CDR3 totals 17 residues. CDR3 bases: TGTGCCAGCAGTCAAAGACCGGGACTAGCGGGGTACAATGAGCAGTTCTTC. Translation gives CASSQRPGLAGYNEQFF.

V is TRBV5-6 and J is TRBJ2-3; the D is unclear. The germline V and J ends were trimmed by 4 bases and 2 bases, with 17 bases remaining between them. Germline V lookup: CDR1 SGHDT, CDR2 YYEEEE. This CDR3 contains 16 residues. The CDR3 coding sequence is TGTGCCAGCAGCCTTGTGGGCAGAACAAACACAGATACGCAGTATTTT. Amino acid sequence: CASSLVGRTNTDTQYF.

The chain uses TRBV27 and TRBJ1-3; no definite D call. Trimming took off 8 bases at V and 0 bases at J, with 14 bases between the two ends. Germline V gene lookup returns CDR1 MNHEY and CDR2 SMNVEV (reference sequence). The CDR3 loop spans 15 amino acids. CDR3 bases: TGTGCCAGCTCTTTGACAATCGGCTCTGGAAACACCATATATTTT. Amino acid sequence: CASSLTIGSGNTIYF.

V and J are TRBV18 and TRBJ1-4; D uncertain. This CDR3 is 17 amino acids long. V was clipped by 3 bases and J by 0 bases, with 14 bases between them. The V gene's germline CDR1 is KGHSH and CDR2 LQKENI. The CDR3 bases are TGTGCCAGCTCACCCGGACTCATCGGGGCAACTAATGAAAAACTGTTTTTT. It translates to CASSPGLIGATNEKLFF.

The chain combines TRBV5-1 with TRBJ2-2; D unclear. The CDR3 spans 15 residues. Between the trimmed V and J ends, which lost 6 bases and 4 bases, there was a span of 16 bases. CDR1 and CDR2 (germline): SGHRS, YFSETQ. The CDR3 nucleotides are TGCGCCAGCACTTTCCCAGGTGTTACCACCGGGGAGCTGTTTTTT. Residues: CASTFPGVTTGELFF.

Concerning this clone: The same CDR3 also results from other DNA sequences found in this sample. This sequence joins TRBV12-3 or TRBV12-4 and TRBJ1-4, with D hard to call. CDR3 length: 11 amino acids. V was clipped by 7 bases and J by 6 bases, with 6 bases between them. The CDR3, as DNA: TGTGCCAGCACTTCTTATGAAAAACTGTTTTTT. It translates to CASTSYEKLFF.

The chain combines TRBV7-9 with TRBJ2-7; 7 positions agree with TRBD1. V shed 1 base, J shed 1 base, and the junction held 7 bases outside the gene matches. Germline V CDR1 and CDR2: SEHNR, FQNEAQ (reference sequence). CDR3 length: 16 amino acids. The CDR3 region is CASSLGGGPRSYEQYF. CDR3 DNA sequence: TGTGCCAGCAGCTTAGGAGGGGGCCCCAGGTCCTACGAGCAGTACTTC.

This sequence joins TRBV7-9 and TRBJ2-7, with 10 bases lining up with TRBD2. V lost 5 bases and J lost 2; bases outside the gene matches: 9. CDR3 size: 16 residues. Germline V gene lookup returns CDR1 SEHNR and CDR2 FQNEAQ (reference sequence). CDR3 in DNA: TGTGCCAGCAGCGACCCTCTAGCGGGGGAAACCTACGAGCAGTACTTC. Its protein product is CASSDPLAGETYEQYF. The variable domain in full, completed from reference TRBV7-9 and TRBJ2-7, reads DTGVSQNPRHKITKRGQNVTFRCDPISEHNRLYWYRQTLGQGPEFLTYFQNEAQLEKSRLLSDRFSAERPKGSFSTLEIQRTEQGDSAMYLCASSDPLAGETYEQYFGPGTRLTVT.

The rearrangement joins TRBV9 to TRBJ2-3; the match to TRBD2 covers 9 bases. The germline gives CDR1 SGDLS, CDR2 YYNGEE. V shed 0 bases, J shed 0 bases, and the junction held 8 bases outside the gene matches. The CDR3 extends over 18 amino acids. The CDR3 DNA reads as TGTGCCAGCAGCGTAGGGGTTAGCGGGGGCCCGAGCACAGATACGCAGTATTTT. Translating gives CASSVGVSGGPSTDTQYF.